These 25 T cell receptor beta chains share one sample of origin, sequenced in a study of T cell responses to AZD1222 COVID-19 vaccine. The method was immunoSEQ multiplex PCR; TCRdb's version includes in-frame clones alone and lacks a portion of them. The table includes 130,000 to 150,000 clones, approximately 90% detected once. The sequencing used peripheral blood, collected on day 0 of AZD1222 vaccination. The receptors originated from an adult in good health.

The chain is built from TRBV9 and TRBJ2-5; D is undetermined. CDR3 length: 14 amino acids. Trimming pared 3 bases from V and 4 bases from J, leaving 13 bases between. Germline V gene data show CDR1 as SGDLS and CDR2 as YYNGEE. This CDR3 reads CASSAQPVIETQYF. For the CDR3, the DNA is TGTGCCAGCAGCGCCCAGCCGGTAATAGAGACCCAGTACTTC.

The chain recombines TRBV7-3 with TRBJ1-6; possible D gene TRBD1, 5 bases. The CDR3 length is 14 residues. Trimming cost V 1 base and J 7 bases, with 8 bases left between them. Per the germline V gene, CDR1 is SGHTA and CDR2 is FQGTGA. The CDR3 loop is CASSLMGRNSPLHF. Here the CDR3 DNA reads TGTGCCAGCAGCTTAATGGGGCGAAATTCACCCCTCCACTTT.

The chain couples TRBV7-2 to TRBJ2-5; D gene uncertain. This CDR3 is 13 amino acids long. V lost 6 bases to trimming and J lost 4 bases, with 12 bases between them. The germline CDR1 and CDR2 sequences are SGHTA and FQGNSA. Here the CDR3 DNA reads TGTGCCAGCAGTCCTGGGGTATTAGAGACCCAGTACTTC. This codes for CASSPGVLETQYF.

This chain links TRBV12-5 with TRBJ2-7; tentatively, D is TRBD2 (6 bases). CDR1 is LGHNT and CDR2 is FRNRAP in the germline V gene. The CDR3 sequence is 16 residues long. Trimming took 0 bases from V and 0 from J, leaving 12 bases between them. The CDR3 DNA follows: TGTGCTAGTGGTTTGGTAACGGGACTTGGCTCCTACGAGCAGTACTTC. Protein sequence: CASGLVTGLGSYEQYF.

The chain recombines TRBV21-1 with TRBJ2-5. TRBV21-1 is annotated as a pseudogene. This CDR3 contains 12 residues. The CDR3 DNA reads as TGTGCCAGCACCCCACCAAAAGAGACCCAGTACTTC. Its translation is CASTPPKETQYF.

The chain combines TRBV4-3 with TRBJ2-2; D perhaps matches TRBD1 (6 bases). There are 15 residues in the CDR3. Looked up from germline, CDR1 is LGHNA and CDR2 is YSLEER. The germline V and J ends were trimmed by 0 bases and 2 bases, with 7 bases remaining between them. For the CDR3, the DNA is TGCGCCAGCAGCCAAGAAGGGGGTAACACCGGGGAGCTGTTTTTT. Translation gives CASSQEGGNTGELFF.

V usage is TRBV7-9 and J usage is TRBJ1-2, with D possibly TRBD1 on 5 matching bases. The V gene's germline CDR1 is SEHNR and CDR2 FQNEAQ (reference sequence). V was shortened by 7 bases and J by 4 bases, with 13 bases between the two germline ends. The length of the CDR3 is 13 residues. Here the CDR3 DNA reads TGTGCCAGCACCCTAATCGGGACCTATGGCTACACCTTC. Amino acids: CASTLIGTYGYTF.

This clone has only one observation. V gene TRBV7-6 combines with J gene TRBJ2-6; D may be TRBD1 (6 bases). V lost 4 bases and J lost 0, with 10 bases in between. The germline CDR1 and CDR2 sequences are SGHVS and FNYEAQ. The CDR3 has 16 amino acids. This chain's CDR3 is CASSSYRDSGANVLTF. The CDR3 DNA is TGTGCCAGCAGCTCCTACAGGGACTCTGGGGCCAACGTCCTGACTTTC.

The chain links TRBV2 to TRBJ2-1; TRBD2 matches at 8 bases. Per the germline V gene, CDR1 is SNHLY and CDR2 is FYNNEI. The CDR3 totals 14 residues. After removal of 4 bases from V and 7 bases from J, the junction contained 6 bases not matched to a gene. CDR3 loop: CASSAGSGKNEQFF. CDR3 sequence (DNA): TGTGCCAGCAGTGCTGGTAGCGGGAAGAATGAGCAGTTCTTC.

Written as DNA, the CDR3 is TGTGCCAGCAGCCCCCTGGGACTAGCGTCAGGCGAGCAGTACTTC. It specifies CASSPLGLASGEQYF. This chain uses TRBV27 with TRBJ2-7, with 10 bases matching TRBD2. This CDR3 is built from 15 residues. V was pared by 6 bases and J by 6 bases, with 11 bases of the junction left unmatched. Germline-derived CDR1 and CDR2 are MNHEY and SMNVEV (reference sequence).

The chain has TRBV6-5 and TRBJ2-3, with 7 bases that match TRBD1. CDR1 is MNHEY and CDR2 is SVGAGI in the germline V gene. CDR3 length equals 15 residues. The J segment lost 3 bases and the V segment lost 6 bases, leaving 9 bases of the junction unmatched. Here the CDR3 reads CASRKQGYGTDTQYF. The DNA of the CDR3 is TGTGCCAGCAGGAAACAGGGGTATGGTACAGATACGCAGTATTTT.

The chain couples TRBV28 to TRBJ1-1; a weak D match, TRBD1 (6 bases). Trimming took 5 bases from V and 8 from J, leaving 15 bases between them. The CDR3 runs to 13 residues. Germline-derived CDR1 and CDR2 are MDHEN and SYDVKM. The DNA for the CDR3 is TGTGCCAGCAGTCTTCAGGGGTGGTTCGAAGCTTTCTTT. Its protein product is CASSLQGWFEAFF.

The chain has TRBV5-1 and TRBJ2-3, with D uncertain. CDR3 length: 12 amino acids. Trimming cost V 0 bases and J 6 bases, with 5 bases left between them. Germline V CDR1 and CDR2: SGHRS, YFSETQ. This chain's CDR3 is CASSLVPDTQYF. The DNA of the CDR3 is TGCGCCAGCAGCTTGGTCCCTGATACGCAGTATTTT. Full variable domain (remainder filled in from reference TRBV5-1 and TRBJ2-3): KAGVTQTPRYLIKTRGQQVTLSCSPISGHRSVSWYQQTPGQGLQFLFEYFSETQRNKGNFPGRFSGRQFSNSRSEMNVSTLELGDSALYLCASSLVPDTQYFGPGTRLTVL.

The J gene is TRBJ1-1, the V gene TRBV18, with 10 bases identical to TRBD1. The ends lost 6 bases at V and 4 bases at J; junction bases unmatched: 5. The CDR3 has 14 amino acids. Germline V lookup: CDR1 KGHSH, CDR2 LQKENI. The CDR3 region is CASSPGTGVTEAFF. The DNA for the CDR3 is TGTGCCAGCTCGCCCGGGACAGGGGTCACTGAAGCTTTCTTT.

The sample holds a few counts of this clone. This chain uses TRBV6-2 or TRBV6-3 with TRBJ2-7; D ambiguous. The V and J ends lost 6 bases and 4 bases respectively, with 16 bases between them. This CDR3 region has 14 residues. From germline, CDR1 is MNHEY and CDR2 SVGEGT. The CDR3 reads CASSVIPAIYEQYF. CDR3 nucleotide sequence: TGTGCCAGCAGCGTTATCCCTGCTATATACGAGCAGTACTTC.

This chain joins TRBV4-1 and TRBJ2-3; D is ambiguous. Germline V gene data show CDR1 as MGHRA and CDR2 as YSYEKL. Trimming removed 0 bases at V and 6 bases at J, with 7 bases between. This CDR3 region has 13 residues. The CDR3 reads CASSQDWGDTQYF. The CDR3 DNA is TGCGCCAGCAGCCAAGATTGGGGTGATACGCAGTATTTT.

The rearrangement links TRBV4-3 to TRBJ1-1; D not resolved. The V and J ends lost 0 bases and 10 bases respectively, with 21 bases between them. This CDR3 has 16 amino acids. The germline V gene has CDR1 LGHNA and CDR2 YSLEER. CDR3 amino acids: CASSQDISLMARGAFF. CDR3 nucleotides: TGCGCCAGCAGCCAAGATATCAGTTTGATGGCGCGGGGAGCTTTCTTT.

The V call is TRBV2, the J call TRBJ2-5, with D unclear. CDR3 length: 13 amino acids. Germline V gene sequence: CDR1 SNHLY, CDR2 FYNNEI. V gave up 7 bases and J gave up 2 bases, with 11 bases separating them. CDR3 bases: TGTGCCAGCACCTACTTAAGGCAAGAGACCCAGTACTTC. It yields the protein CASTYLRQETQYF.

This clone was seen a single time. The V and J genes are TRBV24-1 and TRBJ1-2, with TRBD1 as a possible D gene (5 bases). The CDR3 sequence is 15 residues long. In germline, CDR1 is KGHDR, CDR2 SFDVKD. V lost 7 bases and J 8 bases, leaving 22 bases between the germline ends. CDR3 in DNA: TGTGCCACCAGCCCCTCAGGCAGGGAGGGCACGGGCTACACCTTC. It codes for CATSPSGREGTGYTF.

This chain uses TRBV4-3 with TRBJ2-3; perhaps TRBD1 as D (5 bases). From germline, CDR1 is LGHNA and CDR2 YSLEER. This CDR3 is 14 amino acids long. The V end lost 5 bases, the J end lost 2 bases, and 11 bases lay between the germline ends. CDR3 amino acids: CASSSLDNTDTQYF. Written as DNA, the CDR3 is TGCGCCAGCAGCTCACTGGACAACACAGATACGCAGTATTTT.

By sample share, this clone is medium-sized. The chain uses TRBV6-4 and TRBJ1-6, with a weak D call TRBD1 (5 bases). The CDR3 runs to 14 residues. The germline V gene encodes CDR1 MRHNA and CDR2 SNTAGT. Trimming removed 4 bases at V and 10 bases at J, with 14 bases between. CDR3 sequence reads: CASSASDSGSPLHF. The CDR3 DNA sequence: TGTGCCAGCAGTGCCTCCGACAGTGGATCACCCCTCCACTTT.

The CDR3 coding sequence is TGTGCCAGCAGCCCTGGAGGTCAACCGGGGCCCCAGTACTTC. This encodes CASSPGGQPGPQYF. The chain carries TRBV6-4 and TRBJ2-5, with D perhaps assigned TRBD1 or TRBD2 (5 bases each). Germline CDR1 and CDR2: MRHNA and SNTAGT. This CDR3 has 14 residues. Trimming shortened V by 6 bases and J by 9 bases, and 20 bases separated the two germline ends.

The DNA of the CDR3 is TGTGCCAGCAGCGTCCAACCGGGTCCCTGGGAGACCCAGTACTTC. This encodes CASSVQPGPWETQYF. The rearrangement joins TRBV9 to TRBJ2-5, with D unresolved. The germline V and J ends were trimmed by 2 bases and 5 bases, with 16 bases remaining between them. CDR1 and CDR2 from the germline V gene are SGDLS and YYNGEE. The length of the CDR3 is 15 residues.

J is TRBJ2-7 and V is TRBV9, with D perhaps assigned TRBD1 or TRBD2 (5 bases each). The CDR3 spans 13 residues. V was trimmed by 3 bases and J by 3 bases, leaving 10 bases between them. Germline values: CDR1 SGDLS, CDR2 YYNGEE. The CDR3 loop reads CASSGRDDYEQYF. CDR3 DNA sequence: TGTGCCAGCAGCGGACGGGACGACTACGAGCAGTACTTC.

The gene calls are TRBV5-4 and TRBJ1-1, with D unclear. V dropped 0 bases and J dropped 0 bases, with 3 bases sitting between them. This CDR3 comprises 13 residues. CDR1 and CDR2 from the germline V gene are SGHNT and YYREEE (reference sequence). CDR3 DNA: TGTGCCAGCAGCTTGGGATTGAACACTGAAGCTTTCTTT. It yields the protein CASSLGLNTEAFF.